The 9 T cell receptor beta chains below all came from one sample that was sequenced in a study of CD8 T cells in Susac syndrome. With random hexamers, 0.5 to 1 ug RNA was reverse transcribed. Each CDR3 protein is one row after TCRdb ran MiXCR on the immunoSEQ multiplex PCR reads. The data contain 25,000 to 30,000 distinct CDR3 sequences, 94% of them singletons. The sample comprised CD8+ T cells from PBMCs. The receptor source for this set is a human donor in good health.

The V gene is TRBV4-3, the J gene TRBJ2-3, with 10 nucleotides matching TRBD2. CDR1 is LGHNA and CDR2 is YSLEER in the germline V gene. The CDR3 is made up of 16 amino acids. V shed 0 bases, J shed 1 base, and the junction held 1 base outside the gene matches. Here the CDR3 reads CASSQDLAGGTDTQYF. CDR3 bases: TGCGCCAGCAGCCAAGATCTAGCGGGGGGCACAGATACGCAGTATTTT.

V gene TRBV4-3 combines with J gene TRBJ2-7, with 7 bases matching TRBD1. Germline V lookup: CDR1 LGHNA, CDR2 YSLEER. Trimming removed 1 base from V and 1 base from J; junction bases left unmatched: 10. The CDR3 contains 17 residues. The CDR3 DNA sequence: TGCGCCAGCAGCCAAGCCCTGACAGGGCCTCTATCCTACGAGCAGTACTTC. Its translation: CASSQALTGPLSYEQYF.

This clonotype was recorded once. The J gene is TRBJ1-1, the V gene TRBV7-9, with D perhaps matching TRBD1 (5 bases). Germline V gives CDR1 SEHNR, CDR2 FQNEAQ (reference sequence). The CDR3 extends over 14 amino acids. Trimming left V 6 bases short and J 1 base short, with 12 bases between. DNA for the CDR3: TGTGCCAGCAGGGCTTGGGGGGAGAACACTGAAGCTTTCTTT. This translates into CASRAWGENTEAFF. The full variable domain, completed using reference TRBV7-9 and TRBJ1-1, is DTGVSQNPRHKITKRGQNVTFRCDPISEHNRLYWYRQTLGQGPEFLTYFQNEAQLEKSRLLSDRFSAERPKGSFSTLEIQRTEQGDSAMYLCASRAWGENTEAFFGQGTRLTVV.

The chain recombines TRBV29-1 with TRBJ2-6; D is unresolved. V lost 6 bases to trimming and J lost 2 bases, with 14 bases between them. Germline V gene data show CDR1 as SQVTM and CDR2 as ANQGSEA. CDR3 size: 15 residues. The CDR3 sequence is CSVTTWVTGANVLTF. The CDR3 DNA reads TGCAGCGTCACCACGTGGGTTACTGGGGCCAACGTCCTGACTTTC.

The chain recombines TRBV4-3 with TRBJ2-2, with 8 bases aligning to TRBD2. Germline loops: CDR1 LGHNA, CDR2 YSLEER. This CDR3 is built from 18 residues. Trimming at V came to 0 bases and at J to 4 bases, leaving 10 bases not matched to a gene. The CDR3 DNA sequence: TGCGCCAGCAGCCAAGATCGTTCTCTAGCGGGCCCCACCGGGGAGCTGTTTTTT. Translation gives CASSQDRSLAGPTGELFF.

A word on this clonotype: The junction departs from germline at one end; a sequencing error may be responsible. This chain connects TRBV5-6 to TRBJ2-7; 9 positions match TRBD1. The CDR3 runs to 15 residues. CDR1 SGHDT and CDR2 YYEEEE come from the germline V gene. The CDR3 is CASSLDRGSSYEQYF. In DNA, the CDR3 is TGTGCCAGCAGTTTGGACAGGGGAAGCTCCTACGAGCAGTACTTC.

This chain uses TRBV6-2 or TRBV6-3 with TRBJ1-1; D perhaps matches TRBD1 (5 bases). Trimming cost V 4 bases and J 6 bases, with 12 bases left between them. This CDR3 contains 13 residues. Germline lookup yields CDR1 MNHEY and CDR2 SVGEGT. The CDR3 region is CASSSTRGAEAFF. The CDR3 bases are TGTGCCAGCAGTTCGACAAGAGGGGCTGAAGCTTTCTTT.

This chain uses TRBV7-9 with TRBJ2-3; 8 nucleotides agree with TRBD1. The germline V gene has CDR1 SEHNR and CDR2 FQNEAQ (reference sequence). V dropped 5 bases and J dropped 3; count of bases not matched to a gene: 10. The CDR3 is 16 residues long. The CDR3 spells CASSPQDRVWTDTQYF. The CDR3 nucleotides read TGTGCCAGCAGCCCCCAGGACAGGGTTTGGACAGATACGCAGTATTTT.

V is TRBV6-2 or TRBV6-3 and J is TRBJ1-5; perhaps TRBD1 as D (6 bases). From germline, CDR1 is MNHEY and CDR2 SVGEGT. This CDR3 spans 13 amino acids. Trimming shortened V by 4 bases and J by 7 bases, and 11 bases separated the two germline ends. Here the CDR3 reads CASSWAGAQPQHF. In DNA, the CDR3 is TGTGCCAGCAGTTGGGCGGGGGCCCAGCCCCAGCATTTT.